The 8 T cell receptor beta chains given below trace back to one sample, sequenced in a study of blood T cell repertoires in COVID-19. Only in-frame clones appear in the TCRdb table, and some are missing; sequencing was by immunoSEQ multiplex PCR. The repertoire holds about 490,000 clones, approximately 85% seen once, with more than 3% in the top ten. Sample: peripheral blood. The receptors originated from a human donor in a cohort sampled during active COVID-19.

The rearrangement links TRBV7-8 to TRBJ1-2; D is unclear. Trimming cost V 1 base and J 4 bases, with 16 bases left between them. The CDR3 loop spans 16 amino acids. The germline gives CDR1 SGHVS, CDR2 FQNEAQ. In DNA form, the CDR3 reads TGTGCCAGCAGCTTAGGCGCGGAGGCCAGAGTCTATGGCTACACCTTC. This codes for CASSLGAEARVYGYTF.

CDR3 protein: CASSYLGGVQYEQYF. In nucleotides, the CDR3 is TGTGCCAGCAGTTACTTGGGGGGGGTGCAGTACGAGCAGTACTTC. The chain links TRBV6-5 to TRBJ2-7; TRBD2 agrees at 7 bases. Per the germline V gene, CDR1 is MNHEY and CDR2 is SVGAGI. This CDR3 contains 15 residues. Losses at the gene ends were 1 base for V and 4 bases for J; bases not matched to a gene: 7.

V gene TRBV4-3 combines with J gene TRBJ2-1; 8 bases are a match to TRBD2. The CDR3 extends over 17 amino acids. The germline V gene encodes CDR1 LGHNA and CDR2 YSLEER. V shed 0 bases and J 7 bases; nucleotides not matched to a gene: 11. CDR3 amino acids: CASSQDLLVASGNEQFF. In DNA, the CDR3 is TGCGCCAGCAGCCAAGATTTGTTAGTAGCTAGCGGGAATGAGCAGTTCTTC.

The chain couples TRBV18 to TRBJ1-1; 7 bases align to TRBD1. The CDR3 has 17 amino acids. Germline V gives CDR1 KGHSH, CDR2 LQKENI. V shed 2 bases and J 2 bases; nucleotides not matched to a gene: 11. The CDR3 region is CASSPRVPTGANTEAFF. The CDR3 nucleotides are TGTGCCAGCTCACCAAGGGTACCTACAGGGGCCAACACTGAAGCTTTCTTT.

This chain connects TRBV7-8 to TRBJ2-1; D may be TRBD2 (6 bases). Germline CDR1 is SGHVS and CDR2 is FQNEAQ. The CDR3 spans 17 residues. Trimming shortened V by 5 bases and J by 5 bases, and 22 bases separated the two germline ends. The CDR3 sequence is CASSPTGGSGVDNEQFF. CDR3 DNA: TGTGCCAGCAGCCCAACTGGGGGGTCAGGAGTGGACAATGAGCAGTTCTTC.

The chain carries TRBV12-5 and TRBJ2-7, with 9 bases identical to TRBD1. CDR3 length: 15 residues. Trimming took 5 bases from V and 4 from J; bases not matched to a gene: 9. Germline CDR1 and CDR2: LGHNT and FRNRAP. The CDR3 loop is CASGRGGQGQYEQYF. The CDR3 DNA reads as TGTGCTAGTGGTAGGGGGGGACAGGGTCAGTACGAGCAGTACTTC.

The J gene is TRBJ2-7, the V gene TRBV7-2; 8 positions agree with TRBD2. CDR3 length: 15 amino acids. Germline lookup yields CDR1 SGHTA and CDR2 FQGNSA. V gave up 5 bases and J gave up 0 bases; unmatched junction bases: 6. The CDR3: CASSPSGLSSYEQYF. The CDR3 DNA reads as TGTGCCAGCAGCCCTAGCGGGCTAAGCTCCTACGAGCAGTACTTC.

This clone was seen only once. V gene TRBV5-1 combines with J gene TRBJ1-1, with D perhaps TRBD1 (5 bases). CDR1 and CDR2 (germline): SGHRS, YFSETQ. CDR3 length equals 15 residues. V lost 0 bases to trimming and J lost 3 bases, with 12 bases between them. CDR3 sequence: CASSLEKGLYTEAFF. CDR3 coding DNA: TGCGCCAGCAGCTTGGAAAAGGGGCTCTACACTGAAGCTTTCTTT.